The 21 T cell receptor beta chains below were found in one sample sequenced in a study of OX40 agonist ivuxolimab in advanced cancers. TCRdb's table, derived via immunoSEQ multiplex PCR, lists solely in-frame clones and lacks some. The table lists about 62,000 clones, 87% of them singletons. The sample was CD4+ or CD8+ T cells sorted from blood, taken in a trial of the OX40 agonist ivuxolimab. These receptors were obtained from an adult with an advanced solid tumor such as melanoma, head and neck, liver or kidney cancer.

This clone was observed a single time. The genes are TRBV6-5 and TRBJ2-1, with 9 bases identical to TRBD2. Germline trimming cut 2 bases from V and 7 bases from J; bases unmatched to any gene: 6. This CDR3 has 15 amino acids. The germline CDR1 and CDR2 sequences are MNHEY and SVGAGI. CDR3: CASSYGLAGRNEQFF. CDR3 nucleotide sequence: TGTGCCAGCAGTTACGGGCTAGCGGGAAGGAATGAGCAGTTCTTC.

This chain uses TRBV11-2 with TRBJ2-7, with 13 bases fitting TRBD2. J gave up 5 bases and V 5 bases, and 9 bases lay outside the gene matches. The germline V gene encodes CDR1 SGHAT and CDR2 FQNNGV. CDR3 length equals 16 residues. This chain's CDR3 is CASSPRTSGRSHEQYF. Here the CDR3 DNA reads TGTGCCAGCAGCCCAAGGACTAGCGGGAGAAGCCACGAGCAGTACTTC.

The chain employs TRBV5-4 and TRBJ2-5; perhaps D is TRBD1 or TRBD2 (5 bases each). V lost 1 base, J lost 5 bases, and 18 bases lay in between. This CDR3 region has 16 residues. Germline CDR1 reads SGHNT; CDR2 reads YYREEE (reference sequence). The CDR3 here is CASSLLGESIWETQYF. In nucleotides, the CDR3 is TGTGCCAGCAGCTTGCTGGGGGAGTCGATATGGGAGACCCAGTACTTC.

The chain couples TRBV5-4 to TRBJ2-3, with 10 nucleotides matching TRBD2. The CDR3 runs to 16 residues. Germline V gene sequence: CDR1 SGHNT, CDR2 YYREEE (reference sequence). The ends lost 0 bases at V and 4 bases at J; junction bases unmatched: 5. The CDR3, as DNA: TGTGCCAGCAGCTTGGCCCAGCGGGGGGGCGCAGATACGCAGTATTTT. Protein product: CASSLAQRGGADTQYF.

V usage is TRBV11-3 and J usage is TRBJ2-2, with D possibly being TRBD2 (5 bases). This CDR3 has 14 residues. Germline CDR1 reads SGHNT; CDR2 reads YENEEA. V was trimmed by 5 bases and J by 2 bases, leaving 9 bases between them. CDR3 sequence (DNA): TGTGCCAGCAGCCAAGACTACAACACCGGGGAGCTGTTTTTT. As protein: CASSQDYNTGELFF.

The rearrangement joins TRBV7-2 to TRBJ2-7, with D hard to call. The length of the CDR3 is 13 residues. With 2 bases removed from V and 0 bases from J, the gap between germline ends came to 5 bases. Per the germline V gene, CDR1 is SGHTA and CDR2 is FQGNSA. Written as DNA, the CDR3 is TGTGCCAGCAGCTTATCAGGCTCCTACGAGCAGTACTTC. It specifies CASSLSGSYEQYF.

This chain uses TRBV5-5 with TRBJ1-5, with no clear D. Germline CDR1 SGHKS, CDR2 YYEKEE (reference sequence). The CDR3 is 16 amino acids. The V gene lost 2 bases and the J gene lost 0 bases, with 12 bases spanning the gap. The CDR3 DNA reads as TGTGCCAGCAGCTTCACAGATGACTATAGCAATCAGCCCCAGCATTTT. Residues: CASSFTDDYSNQPQHF. Variable domain in full (rest from reference TRBV5-5 and TRBJ1-5): DAGVTQSPTHLIKTRGQQVTLRCSPISGHKSVSWYQQVLGQGPQFIFQYYEKEERGRGNFPDRFSARQFPNYSSELNVNALLLGDSALYLCASSFTDDYSNQPQHFGDGTRLSIL.

This sequence joins TRBV29-1 and TRBJ1-1; 8 positions agree with TRBD1. With 7 bases clipped from V and 9 bases from J, the junction kept 13 bases outside the gene matches. Germline loops: CDR1 SQVTM, CDR2 ANQGSEA. The CDR3 covers 13 residues. The CDR3 loop is CSAESGTGSKAFF. As DNA, the CDR3 is TGCAGCGCCGAATCCGGGACAGGAAGTAAAGCTTTCTTT.

The chain employs TRBV6-5 and TRBJ1-6; D is ambiguous. This CDR3 is 15 amino acids long. Germline V CDR1 and CDR2: MNHEY, SVGAGI. Deletions cut 0 bases from V and 7 bases from J, with 10 bases between. CDR3 region: CASSYSRSMNSPLHF. The CDR3 nucleotides read TGTGCCAGCAGTTACTCTAGGAGTATGAATTCACCCCTCCACTTT.

This chain uses TRBV27 with TRBJ1-2, with 12 bases identical to TRBD1. CDR1 and CDR2 (germline): MNHEY, SMNVEV (reference sequence). The V and J ends lost 5 bases and 4 bases, in that order; junction bases with no gene match: 11. This CDR3 has 17 amino acids. DNA for the CDR3: TGTGCCAGCAGTGAGCCGGGACAGGGGGCTTCGGGCTATGGCTACACCTTC. It translates to CASSEPGQGASGYGYTF.

The CDR3 region is CSVAGQENEKLFF. CDR3 in DNA: TGCAGCGTCGCGGGACAGGAAAATGAAAAACTGTTTTTT. The genes are TRBV29-1 and TRBJ1-4; TRBD1 matches 8 bases. The germline gives CDR1 SQVTM, CDR2 ANQGSEA. This CDR3 comprises 13 residues. With V trimmed by 6 bases and J by 5 bases, 5 bases remained unmatched. Variable domain in full (rest from reference TRBV29-1 and TRBJ1-4): SAVISQKPSRDICQRGTSLTIQCQVDSQVTMMFWYRQQPGQSLTLIATANQGSEATYESGFVIDKFPISRPNLTFSTLTVSNMSPEDSSIYLCSVAGQENEKLFFGSGTQLSVL.

The CDR3 nucleotides are TGCGCCAGCAGCTTGGGTGTGGATACAAATGGCTACACCTTC. As protein: CASSLGVDTNGYTF. The chain is built from TRBV5-1 and TRBJ1-2; D ambiguous. From germline, CDR1 is SGHRS and CDR2 YFSETQ. Deletions cut 0 bases from V and 6 bases from J, with 12 bases between. This CDR3 has 14 amino acids.

This chain links TRBV11-2 with TRBJ2-3; D tentatively reads TRBD1 or TRBD2 (6 bases each). The CDR3 is made up of 16 amino acids. Between the trimmed V and J ends, which lost 1 base and 5 bases, there was a span of 16 bases. Germline values: CDR1 SGHAT, CDR2 FQNNGV. CDR3 loop: CASSLGGAGAGDTQYF. The CDR3 DNA follows: TGTGCCAGCAGCTTAGGGGGGGCCGGGGCCGGAGATACGCAGTATTTT. Based on the CDR3 plus reference TRBV11-2 and TRBJ2-3, the full variable domain is EAGVAQSPRYKIIEKRQSVAFWCNPISGHATLYWYQQILGQGPKLLIQFQNNGVVDDSQLPKDRFSAERLKGVDSTLKIQPAKLEDSAVYLCASSLGGAGAGDTQYFGPGTRLTVL.

The CDR3 DNA reads TGTGCCAGCAGAATAAAGGGGACCGGGGAGCTGTTTTTT. Its translation: CASRIKGTGELFF. The chain couples TRBV5-6 to TRBJ2-2, with D possibly matching TRBD1 (5 bases). Deletions cut 5 bases from V and 5 bases from J, with 10 bases between. The CDR3 extends over 13 amino acids. Germline loops: CDR1 SGHDT, CDR2 YYEEEE. Full variable domain (remainder filled in from reference TRBV5-6 and TRBJ2-2): DAGVTQSPTHLIKTRGQQVTLRCSPKSGHDTVSWYQQALGQGPQFIFQYYEEEERQRGNFPDRFSGHQFPNYSSELNVNALLLGDSALYLCASRIKGTGELFFGEGSRLTVL.

The V call is TRBV15, the J call TRBJ1-4, with no clear D. Deletions cut 5 bases from V and 4 bases from J, with 8 bases between. CDR1 is LNHNV, CDR2 YYDKDF, per germline (reference sequence). CDR3 length: 13 amino acids. The chain's CDR3 is CATSFGLNEKLFF. The CDR3 DNA is TGTGCCACCAGCTTTGGCCTTAATGAAAAACTGTTTTTT. The full variable domain, with the rest looked up from reference TRBV15 and TRBJ1-4, is DAMVIQNPRYQVTQFGKPVTLSCSQTLNHNVMYWYQQKSSQAPKLLFHYYDKDFNNEADTPDNFQSRRPNTSFCFLDIRSPGLGDTAMYLCATSFGLNEKLFFGSGTQLSVL.

The gene calls are TRBV5-1 and TRBJ2-1; no firm D call. Germline CDR1 SGHRS, CDR2 YFSETQ. Trimming removed 2 bases from V and 2 bases from J, with 11 bases in between. This CDR3 has 15 amino acids. CDR3 residues: CASSFGQWAYNEQFF. DNA for the CDR3: TGCGCCAGCAGCTTCGGTCAATGGGCCTACAATGAGCAGTTCTTC.

V usage is TRBV4-1 and J usage is TRBJ2-7, with 11 bases fitting TRBD1. This CDR3 has 15 amino acids. Per the germline V gene, CDR1 is MGHRA and CDR2 is YSYEKL. The junction had 6 bases not matched to a gene; V was cut back by 4 bases and J by 4 bases. In DNA, the CDR3 is TGCGCCAGCAGCCTCGGACAGGGGGCGACGTACGAGCAGTACTTC. Protein product: CASSLGQGATYEQYF.

V usage is TRBV10-1 and J usage is TRBJ2-7, with D unclear. CDR1 is WNHNN, CDR2 SYGVQD, per germline (reference sequence). The CDR3 is made up of 11 amino acids. The V end lost 2 bases, the J end lost 6 bases, and 5 bases lay between the germline ends. CDR3 nucleotides: TGCGCCAGCAGTGAGGGGCGCGAGCAGTACTTC. It yields the protein CASSEGREQYF.

The rearrangement joins TRBV4-1 to TRBJ2-7; 9 bases agree with TRBD2. Germline CDR1 MGHRA, CDR2 YSYEKL. The CDR3 contains 15 residues. V lost 4 bases and J lost 3; bases outside the gene matches: 7. CDR3 DNA: TGCGCCAGCAGCCGAACCCTAGCGGGAAGCTACGAGCAGTACTTC. It specifies CASSRTLAGSYEQYF.

V usage is TRBV5-1 and J usage is TRBJ2-7; perhaps TRBD2 as D (6 bases). The germline gives CDR1 SGHRS, CDR2 YFSETQ. There are 11 residues in the CDR3. The V gene lost 6 bases and the J gene lost 7 bases, with 11 bases spanning the gap. The CDR3 region is CASKDSGEQYF. The DNA of the CDR3 is TGCGCCAGCAAAGACAGCGGGGAGCAGTACTTC.

J is TRBJ2-7 and V is TRBV14; 9 bases align to TRBD1. After removal of 8 bases from V and 4 bases from J, the junction contained 15 bases not matched to a gene. The germline V gene has CDR1 SGHDN and CDR2 FVKESK. CDR3 length: 16 amino acids. CDR3: CASSTGGTGPRYEQYF. The CDR3 DNA follows: TGTGCCAGCTCAACCGGGGGGACAGGGCCTCGGTACGAGCAGTACTTC. Using reference TRBV14 and TRBJ2-7 for the parts outside the CDR3, the full variable domain is EAGVTQFPSHSVIEKGQTVTLRCDPISGHDNLYWYRRVMGKEIKFLLHFVKESKQDESGMPNNRFLAERTGGTYSTLKVQPAELEDSGVYFCASSTGGTGPRYEQYFGPGTRLTVT.